This T cell receptor beta chain emerged from a study of cytomegalovirus exposure and HLA in healthy donors. A remark on this clone: What it recognizes is unknown.

With V trimmed by 2 bases and J by 1 base, 10 bases remained unmatched. The CDR3 has 18 residues. The germline CDR1 and CDR2 sequences are KGHSH and LQKENI. With 60 Vbeta and 13 Jbeta primers, the PCR was carried out. Per the authors' pipeline: An analysis that came later counted 80 million or so unique TCR beta chains, approximately 11 million shared. The data were produced by immunoSEQ multiplex PCR, yet TCRdb's version contains in-frame clones alone and is incomplete. Clonal size and the V and J genes are those of that table, whereas D and trimming came from the DNA. Listed are roughly 55,000 clones; about 10% falls within the top ten. Overall study findings and caveats: A later analysis revealed that TCR association rates differed between HLA loci, peaking at DRB1 and bottoming out at HLA-C. A prior analysis recorded that most TCR beta V segments were productive about 90% or about 30% of the time. Exclusion applied to some V segments, including TRBV6-2 and TRBV6-3, as they were indistinguishable.

This sequence joins TRBV18 and TRBJ1-3; 8 bases are shared with TRBD1. Material for sequencing was PBMCs. This clonotype was obtained from a man aged 50 or older in good health and CMV-seropositive. CDR3 region: CASSPTRTGRTSGNTIYF. The DNA for the CDR3 is TGTGCCAGCTCACCAACACGGACAGGGAGAACGTCTGGAAACACCATATATTTT. Full variable domain (rest looked up from reference TRBV18 and TRBJ1-3): NAGVMQNPRHLVRRRGQEARLRCSPMKGHSHVYWYRQLPEEGLKFMVYLQKENIIDESGMPKERFSAEFPKEGPSILRIQQVVRGDSAAYFCASSPTRTGRTSGNTIYFGEGSWLTVV.